These T cell receptor beta chains were read from a single sample in a study of CD8+CD57+ T cells in acquired aplastic anemia. MiXCR, run by TCRdb on the reads, gives a single entry per CDR3 protein. The sample lists about 100,000 distinct CDR3 sequences, roughly 50% occurring once. The sample consisted of sorted CD4+, CD8+, or CD8+CD57+ T cells (not recorded which) from PBMCs. These receptor sequences come from a human donor in good health, serving as a control. Both conserved end residues are part of each CDR3. D genes are given only for firm matches. Clone size, where shown, is once, few, many, or a class for clones that have expanded.

size: NA
J: TRBJ2-7
V: TRBV6-1
D: TRBD1
DNA: TGTGCCAGCAGCCTAATCGGACAGGGGGGCGAGCAGTACTTC
CDR3: CASSLIGQGGEQYF

size: NA
J: TRBJ2-2
V: TRBV2
D: NA
DNA: TGTGCCAGCAGGAAGGGCACCGGGGAGCTGTTTTTT
CDR3: CASRKGTGELFF

size: NA
J: TRBJ2-3
V: TRBV29-1
D: TRBD2
DNA: TGCAGCGTTGGGGGAGGGGCACATACGCAGTATTTT
CDR3: CSVGGGAHTQYF

size: NA
J: TRBJ1-2
V: TRBV10-3
D: TRBD1
DNA: TGCGCCACTATGGGACAGGGCTATGGCTACACCTTC
CDR3: CATMGQGYGYTF

size: many
J: TRBJ2-7
V: TRBV11-2
D: NA
DNA: TGTGCCAGCAGCTCTAGCTGGTGGGTCAATGGGGAGCAGTACTTC
CDR3: CASSSSWWVNGEQYF

size: NA
J: TRBJ2-7
V: TRBV25-1
D: TRBD1
DNA: TGCGCCAGCAGCCAAGATCTTGCCGGGACAGGGGTCGAGCAGTACTTC
CDR3: CASSQDLAGTGVEQYF

size: many
J: TRBJ2-5
V: TRBV25-1
D: NA
DNA: TGTGCCAGCATAGGGGGGGATCAAGAGACCCAGTACTTC
CDR3: CASIGGDQETQYF

size: many
J: TRBJ1-1
V: TRBV4-2
D: NA
DNA: TGTGCCAGCAGCCAACGTGGGGAAAGCACTGAAGCTTTCTTT
CDR3: CASSQRGESTEAFF

size: NA
J: TRBJ1-2
V: TRBV25-1
D: NA
DNA: TGTGCCAGCAGTGAGTTCTGGGGGGATGGTGGCTACACCTTC
CDR3: CASSEFWGDGGYTF

size: NA
J: TRBJ2-7
V: TRBV7-2
D: NA
DNA: TGTGCCAGCAGCTTGTCCCTTGACGAGCAGTACTTC
CDR3: CASSLSLDEQYF

size: NA
J: TRBJ2-3
V: TRBV4-2
D: TRBD2
DNA: TGTGCCAGCAGCCCAAATTCCGGGACTAGCGGACCTTTTATGGATACGCAGTATTTT
CDR3: CASSPNSGTSGPFMDTQYF

size: NA
J: TRBJ2-7
V: TRBV7-9
D: TRBD1
DNA: TGTGCCAGCAGCGTTCGGGGACAGTCCTACGAGCAGTACTTC
CDR3: CASSVRGQSYEQYF

size: NA
J: TRBJ2-1
V: TRBV7-6
D: TRBD2
DNA: TGTGCTAGCAGTCCCGGGACAAGGACTAGCGAAAACAATGAGCAGTTCTTC
CDR3: CASSPGTRTSENNEQFF

size: many
J: TRBJ1-1
V: TRBV5-1
D: NA
DNA: TGCGCCAGCAGACGAGGGGGCACTGAAGCTTTCTTT
CDR3: CASRRGGTEAFF

size: many
J: TRBJ1-1
V: TRBV13
D: NA
DNA: TGTGCCAGCAGCTACCCCCCTGAAGGGGAGGCTGAAGCTTTCTTT
CDR3: CASSYPPEGEAEAFF

size: once
J: TRBJ2-7
V: TRBV25-1
D: NA
DNA: TGTGCCAGCAGCCTGGGGGGCTCCCCGGGGGGCCACGGGCAGTACTTC
CDR3: CASSLGGSPGGHGQYF

size: few
J: TRBJ2-7
V: TRBV7-3
D: NA
DNA: TGTGCCAGCAGCCCAACCGGGACGAGTCCCTACGAGCAGTACTTC
CDR3: CASSPTGTSPYEQYF

size: NA
J: TRBJ2-5
V: TRBV24-1
D: NA
DNA: TGTGCCACCAGAGCAGGTGACAATCAGCCCCAGTACTTC
CDR3: CATRAGDNQPQYF

size: NA
J: TRBJ1-6
V: TRBV24-1
D: TRBD1
DNA: TGTGCCACCAGTGATTTGAAGACAGGGAGTAATTCACCCCTCCACTTT
CDR3: CATSDLKTGSNSPLHF

size: NA
J: TRBJ1-1
V: TRBV25-1
D: NA
DNA: TGTGCCAGCAGTGAATCACGAGGGACTGAAGCTTTCTTT
CDR3: CASSESRGTEAFF

size: NA
J: TRBJ2-7
V: TRBV7-6
D: NA
DNA: TGTGCCAGCAGCTTAGACCGTGACGAGCAGTACTTC
CDR3: CASSLDRDEQYF

size: NA
J: TRBJ1-2
V: TRBV25-1
D: NA
DNA: TGTGCCAGCAGCCCCCGGGACAAAAGAAACACCTTC
CDR3: CASSPRDKRNTF

size: NA
J: TRBJ1-6
V: TRBV4-2
D: NA
DNA: TGTGCCAGCAGCCTAACGATTTCGGGTTTAAGGAATTCACCCCTCCACTTT
CDR3: CASSLTISGLRNSPLHF

size: NA
J: TRBJ1-1
V: TRBV7-9
D: NA
DNA: TGTGCCAGCAGCTCCCCCTTAACAGTGAACACTGAAGCTTTCTTT
CDR3: CASSSPLTVNTEAFF

size: few
J: TRBJ2-7
V: TRBV2
D: NA
DNA: TGTGCCAGCACGGGTACCCAAGGTGGGGAGCAGTACTTC
CDR3: CASTGTQGGEQYF

size: many
J: TRBJ1-1
V: TRBV4-3
D: TRBD1
DNA: TGCGCCAGCAGCCCCGGGACAGGGGGCGCGATGGGCACTGAAGCTTTCTTT
CDR3: CASSPGTGGAMGTEAFF

size: many
J: TRBJ1-1
V: TRBV6-1
D: NA
DNA: TGTGCCAGCAGTACTCCTAGGGAGGACACTGAAGCTTTCTTT
CDR3: CASSTPREDTEAFF

size: NA
J: TRBJ1-5
V: TRBV29-1
D: TRBD1
DNA: TGCAGCGTTGGGGGGACAGGGTTACAGCCCCAGCATTTT
CDR3: CSVGGTGLQPQHF

size: many
J: TRBJ2-7
V: TRBV19
D: NA
DNA: TGTGCCAGTAGTATAGATTTTTCCCCGTCCCAGGTCTACGAGCAGTACTTC
CDR3: CASSIDFSPSQVYEQYF